This entry concerns a single T cell receptor (beta chain). Its matching antigen is unknown. In TCRdb, the 5' RACE reads were re-called with MiXCR into one record per CDR3 protein. The sample includes around 320,000 distinct CDR3 sequences, 25% to 30% of them seen just once. This sample stems from a study of T-cell memory formation after mild COVID-19. About the research overall: Each donor largely had its own TCR clusters. Whole-study findings and limits: There were some responding clones in pre-infection memory, which suggested that cross-reactive memory had joined. The authors did not confirm SARS-CoV-2 specificity of second-wave clones peaking day 37. Mainly in CM and EM were contracting CD4+ clones; CD8+ were in EMRA.

V shed 1 base, J shed 5 bases, and the junction held 6 bases outside the gene matches. From germline, CDR1 is MGHDK and CDR2 SYGVNS. This CDR3 comprises 15 residues. The V and J genes are TRBV25-1 and TRBJ2-7; TRBD1 aligns across 9 bases. The sequenced material came from PBMCs or a T cell subset sorted from them (not recorded which). The TCR sequence derives from an adult woman who had mild COVID-19 (a few samples of this study predate the infection). Cell type and time point are not known. The CDR3 nucleotides read TGTGCCAGCAGTGAATTTGGGACAGGGTCCCACGAGCAGTACTTC. It is translated as CASSEFGTGSHEQYF.